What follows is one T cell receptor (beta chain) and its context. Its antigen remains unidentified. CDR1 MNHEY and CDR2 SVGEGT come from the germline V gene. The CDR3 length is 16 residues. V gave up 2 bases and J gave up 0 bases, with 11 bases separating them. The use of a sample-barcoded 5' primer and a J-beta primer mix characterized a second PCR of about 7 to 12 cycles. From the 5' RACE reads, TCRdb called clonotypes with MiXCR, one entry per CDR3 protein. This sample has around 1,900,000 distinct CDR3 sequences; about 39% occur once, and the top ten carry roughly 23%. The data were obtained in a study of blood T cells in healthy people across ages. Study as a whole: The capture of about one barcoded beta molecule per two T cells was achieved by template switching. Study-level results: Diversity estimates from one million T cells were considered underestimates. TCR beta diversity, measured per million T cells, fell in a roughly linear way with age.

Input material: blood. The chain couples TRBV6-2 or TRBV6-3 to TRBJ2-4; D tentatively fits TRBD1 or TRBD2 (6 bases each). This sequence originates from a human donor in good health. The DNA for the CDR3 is TGTGCCAGCAGTTACGGGGGGCGCGGAGCCAAAAACATTCAGTACTTC. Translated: CASSYGGRGAKNIQYF.